This TCR beta chain was sequenced during a study of cytomegalovirus exposure and HLA in healthy donors. Study observations and caveats: The study designated 164 TCR beta chains cytomegalovirus-associated.

This CDR3 spans 16 amino acids. Germline loops: CDR1 SGDLS, CDR2 YYNGEE. V lost 0 bases to trimming and J lost 5 bases; unmatched junction nucleotides: 8. Regarding this clone: Its antigen is as yet unknown.

The PCR used 60 Vbeta and 13 Jbeta primers. This table comes from immunoSEQ multiplex PCR, and its TCRdb copy is limited to in-frame clones, with some not included. The sample yields 90,000 to 110,000 clones, around 70% seen once. The source material was PBMCs. The TCR sequence derives from a man aged 40-55 years in good health and CMV-seronegative. The chain carries TRBV9 and TRBJ2-5; 9 nucleotides line up with TRBD1. CDR3 region: CASSVANTGGWETQYF. The CDR3 bases are TGTGCCAGCAGCGTAGCAAATACAGGGGGCTGGGAGACCCAGTACTTC.